This entry describes one TCR beta chain. The record originates from a study of Ad26.COV2.S vaccination and SARS-CoV-2 variants. Treatment reported: 15 to 20 received Ad26.COV2.S at low or high dose, single or two shots; five or six received placebo; per-sample allocation not given. Repertoires come from day 63 after the first vaccine or placebo injection. Here immunoSEQ multiplex PCR was the method, and the copy in TCRdb shows in-frame clones only, minus some. The sample lists about 350,000 clones, 75% to 90% occurring once. V was clipped by 3 bases and J by 0 bases, with 8 bases between them. The CDR3 runs 15 residues. Germline V gives CDR1 KGHSH, CDR2 LQKENI.

This TCR came from a person between 18 and 59 years old who received the Ad26.COV2.S COVID-19 vaccine or a placebo. The chain uses TRBV18 and TRBJ1-4; no clear D gene. Sequences were derived from peripheral blood, sampled in a trial of Ad26.COV2.S vaccine versus placebo. CDR3 sequence (DNA): TGTGCCAGCTCACCGGAGGGAACAACTAATGAAAAACTGTTTTTT. Amino acid sequence: CASSPEGTTNEKLFF. The full variable domain, in which reference TRBV18 and TRBJ1-4 provide the parts outside the CDR3, is NAGVMQNPRHLVRRRGQEARLRCSPMKGHSHVYWYRQLPEEGLKFMVYLQKENIIDESGMPKERFSAEFPKEGPSILRIQQVVRGDSAAYFCASSPEGTTNEKLFFGSGTQLSVL.